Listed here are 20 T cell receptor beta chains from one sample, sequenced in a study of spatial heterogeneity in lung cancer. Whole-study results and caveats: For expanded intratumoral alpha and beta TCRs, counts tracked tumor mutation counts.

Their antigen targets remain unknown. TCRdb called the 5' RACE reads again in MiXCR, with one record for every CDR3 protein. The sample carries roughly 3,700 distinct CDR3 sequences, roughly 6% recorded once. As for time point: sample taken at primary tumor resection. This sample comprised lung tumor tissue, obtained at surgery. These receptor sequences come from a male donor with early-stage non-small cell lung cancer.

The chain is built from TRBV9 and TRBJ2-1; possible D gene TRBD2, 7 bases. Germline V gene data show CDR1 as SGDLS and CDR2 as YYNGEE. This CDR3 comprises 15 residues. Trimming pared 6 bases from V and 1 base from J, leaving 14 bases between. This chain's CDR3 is CASTKGGDSYNEQFF. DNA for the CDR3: TGTGCCAGCACCAAGGGGGGGGATTCCTACAATGAGCAGTTCTTC.

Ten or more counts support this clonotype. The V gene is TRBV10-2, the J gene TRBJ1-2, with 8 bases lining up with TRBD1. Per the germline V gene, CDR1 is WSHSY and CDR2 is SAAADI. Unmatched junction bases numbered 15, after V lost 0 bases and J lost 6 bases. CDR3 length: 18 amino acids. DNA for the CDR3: TGCGCCAGCAGTGAGTCGAAGCAGGGGGCGAAATTCGAGGATGGCTACACCTTC. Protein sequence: CASSESKQGAKFEDGYTF.

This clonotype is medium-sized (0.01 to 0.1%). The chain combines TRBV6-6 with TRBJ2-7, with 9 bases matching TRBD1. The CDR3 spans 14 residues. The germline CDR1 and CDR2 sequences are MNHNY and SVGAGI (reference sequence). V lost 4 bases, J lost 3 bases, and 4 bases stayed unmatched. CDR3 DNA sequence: TGTGCCAGCAGTTTGGACAGGGGAAACTACGAGCAGTACTTC. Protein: CASSLDRGNYEQYF.

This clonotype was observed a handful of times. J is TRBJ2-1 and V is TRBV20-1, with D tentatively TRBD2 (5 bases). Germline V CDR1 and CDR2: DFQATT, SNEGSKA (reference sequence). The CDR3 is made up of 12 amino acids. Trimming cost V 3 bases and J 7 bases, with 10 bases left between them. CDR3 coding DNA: TGCAGTGCTAGTCGCGGAGGTAATGAGCAGTTCTTC. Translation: CSASRGGNEQFF.

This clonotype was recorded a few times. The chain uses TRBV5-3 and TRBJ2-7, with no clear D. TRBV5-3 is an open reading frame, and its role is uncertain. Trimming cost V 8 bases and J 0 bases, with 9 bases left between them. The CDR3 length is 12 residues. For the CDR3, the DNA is TGTGCCAGCTGTGACACCTCCTACGAGCAGTACTTC. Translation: CASCDTSYEQYF.

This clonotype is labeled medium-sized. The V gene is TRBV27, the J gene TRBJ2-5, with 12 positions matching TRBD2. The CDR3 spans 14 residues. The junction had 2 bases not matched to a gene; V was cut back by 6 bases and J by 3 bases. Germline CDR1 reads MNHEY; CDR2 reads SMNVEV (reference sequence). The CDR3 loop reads CASSRLAGEETQYF. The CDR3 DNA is TGTGCCAGCAGCCGACTAGCGGGAGAAGAGACCCAGTACTTC.

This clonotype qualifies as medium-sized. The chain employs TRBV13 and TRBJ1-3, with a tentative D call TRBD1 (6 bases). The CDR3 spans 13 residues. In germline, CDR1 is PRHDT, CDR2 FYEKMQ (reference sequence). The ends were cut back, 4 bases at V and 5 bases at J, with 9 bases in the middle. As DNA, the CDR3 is TGTGCCAGCAGCTCAGGACAGCGAAACACCATATATTTT. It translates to CASSSGQRNTIYF.

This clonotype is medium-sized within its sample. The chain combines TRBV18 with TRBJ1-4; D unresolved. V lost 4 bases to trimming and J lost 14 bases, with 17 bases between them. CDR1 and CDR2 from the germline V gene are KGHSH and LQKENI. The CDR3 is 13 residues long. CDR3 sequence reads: CASSLLSEAVLFF. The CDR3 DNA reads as TGTGCCAGCTCACTTCTATCCGAAGCTGTGCTGTTTTTT.

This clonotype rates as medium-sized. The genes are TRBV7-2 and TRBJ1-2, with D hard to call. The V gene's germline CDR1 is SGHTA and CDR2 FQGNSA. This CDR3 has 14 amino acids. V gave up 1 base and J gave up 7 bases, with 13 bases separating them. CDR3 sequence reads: CASSLDGTKIGYTF. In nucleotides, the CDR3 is TGTGCCAGCAGCTTAGACGGCACTAAGATTGGCTACACCTTC.

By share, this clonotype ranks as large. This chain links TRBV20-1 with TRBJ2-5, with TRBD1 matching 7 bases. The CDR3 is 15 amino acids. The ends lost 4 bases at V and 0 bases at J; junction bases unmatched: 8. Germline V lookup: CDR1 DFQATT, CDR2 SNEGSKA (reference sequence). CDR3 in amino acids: CSAIPGQWYQETQYF. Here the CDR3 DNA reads TGCAGTGCTATTCCGGGACAGTGGTACCAAGAGACCCAGTACTTC.

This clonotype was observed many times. The CDR3: CASSLESVGLYEQYF. The CDR3 DNA sequence: TGTGCCAGCAGCTTAGAAAGCGTAGGCCTCTACGAGCAGTACTTC. The V and J genes are TRBV7-2 and TRBJ2-7, with D unclear. Germline V gene lookup returns CDR1 SGHTA and CDR2 FQGNSA. There are 15 residues in the CDR3. V lost 1 base to trimming and J lost 3 bases, with 13 bases between them.

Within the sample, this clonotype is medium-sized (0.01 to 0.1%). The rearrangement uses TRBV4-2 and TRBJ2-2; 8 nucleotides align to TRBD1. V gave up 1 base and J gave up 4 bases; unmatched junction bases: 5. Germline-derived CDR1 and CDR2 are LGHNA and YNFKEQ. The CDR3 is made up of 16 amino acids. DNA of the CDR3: TGTGCCAGCAGCCAAGCCGGACAGGGAGGCACCGGGGAGCTGTTTTTT. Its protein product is CASSQAGQGGTGELFF.

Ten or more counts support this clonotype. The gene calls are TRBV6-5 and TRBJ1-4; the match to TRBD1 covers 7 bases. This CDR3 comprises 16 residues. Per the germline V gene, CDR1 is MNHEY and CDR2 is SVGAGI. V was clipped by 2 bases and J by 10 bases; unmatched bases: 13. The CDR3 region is CASSYGTGTVGLKLFF. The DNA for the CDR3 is TGTGCCAGCAGTTACGGAACCGGGACAGTTGGTCTAAAACTGTTTTTT.

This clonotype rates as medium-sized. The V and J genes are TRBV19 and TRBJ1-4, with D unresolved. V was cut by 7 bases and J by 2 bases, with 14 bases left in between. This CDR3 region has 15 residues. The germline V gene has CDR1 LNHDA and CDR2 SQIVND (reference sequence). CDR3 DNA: TGTGCCAGTAAGTCGGGGAGCCGGACTAATGAAAAACTGTTTTTT. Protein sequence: CASKSGSRTNEKLFF.

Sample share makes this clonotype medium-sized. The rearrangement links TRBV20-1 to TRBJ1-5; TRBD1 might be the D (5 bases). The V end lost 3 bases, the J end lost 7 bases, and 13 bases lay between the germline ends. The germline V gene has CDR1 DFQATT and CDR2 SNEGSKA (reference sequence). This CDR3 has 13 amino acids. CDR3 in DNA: TGCAGTGCTAGTTTAGGGGATTGGCAGCCCCAGCATTTT. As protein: CSASLGDWQPQHF.

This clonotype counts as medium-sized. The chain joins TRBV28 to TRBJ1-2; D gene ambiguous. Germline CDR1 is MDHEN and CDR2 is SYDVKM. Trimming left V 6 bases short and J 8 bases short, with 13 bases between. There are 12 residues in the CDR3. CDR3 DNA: TGTGCCAGCAGCCTTGATTCGGGCGGCTACACCTTC. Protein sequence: CASSLDSGGYTF.

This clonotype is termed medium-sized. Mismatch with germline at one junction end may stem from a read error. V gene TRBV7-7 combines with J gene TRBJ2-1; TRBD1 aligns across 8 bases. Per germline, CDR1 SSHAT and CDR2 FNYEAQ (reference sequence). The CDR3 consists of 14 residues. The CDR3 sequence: CASSLGQGADEQFF. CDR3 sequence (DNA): TGTGCTAGCAGCTTAGGCCAGGGGGCAGATGAGCAGTTCTTC.

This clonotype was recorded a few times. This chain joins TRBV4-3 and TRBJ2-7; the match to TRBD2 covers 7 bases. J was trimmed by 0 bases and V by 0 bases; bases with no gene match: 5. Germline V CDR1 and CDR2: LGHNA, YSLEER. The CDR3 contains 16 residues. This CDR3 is CASSQEGGTPSYEQYF. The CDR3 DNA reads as TGCGCCAGCAGCCAAGAGGGAGGGACTCCCTCCTACGAGCAGTACTTC.

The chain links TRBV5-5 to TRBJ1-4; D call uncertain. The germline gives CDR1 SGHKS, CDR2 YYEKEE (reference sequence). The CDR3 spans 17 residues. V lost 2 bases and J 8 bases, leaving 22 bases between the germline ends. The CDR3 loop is CASSFLMTADGGEKLFF. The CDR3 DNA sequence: TGTGCCAGCAGCTTCCTTATGACTGCCGACGGAGGGGAAAAACTGTTTTTT.

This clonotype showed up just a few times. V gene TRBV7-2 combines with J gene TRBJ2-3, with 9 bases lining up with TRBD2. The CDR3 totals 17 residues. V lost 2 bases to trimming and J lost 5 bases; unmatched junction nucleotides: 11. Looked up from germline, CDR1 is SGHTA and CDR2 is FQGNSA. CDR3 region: CASSLLGRGGRGDTQYF. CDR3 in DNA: TGTGCCAGCAGCTTACTCGGGCGGGGGGGCCGAGGAGATACGCAGTATTTT.